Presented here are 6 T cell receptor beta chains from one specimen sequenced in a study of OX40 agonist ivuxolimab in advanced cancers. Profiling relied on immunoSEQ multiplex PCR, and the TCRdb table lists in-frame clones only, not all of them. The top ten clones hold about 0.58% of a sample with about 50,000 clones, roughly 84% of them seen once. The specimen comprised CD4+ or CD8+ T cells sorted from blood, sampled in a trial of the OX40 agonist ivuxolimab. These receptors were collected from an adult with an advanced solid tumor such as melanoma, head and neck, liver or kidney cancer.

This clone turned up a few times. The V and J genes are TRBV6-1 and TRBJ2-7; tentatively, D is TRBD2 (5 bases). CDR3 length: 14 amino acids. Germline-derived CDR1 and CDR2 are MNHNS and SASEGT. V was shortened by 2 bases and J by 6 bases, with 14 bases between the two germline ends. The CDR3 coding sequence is TGTGCCAGCAGTGAAAGAGGGTTTTTGGGCGAGCAGTACTTC. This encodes CASSERGFLGEQYF.

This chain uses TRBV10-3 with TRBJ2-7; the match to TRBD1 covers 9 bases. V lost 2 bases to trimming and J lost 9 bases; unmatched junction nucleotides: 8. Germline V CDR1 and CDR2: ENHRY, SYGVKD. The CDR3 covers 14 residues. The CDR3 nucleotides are TGTGCCATCAGTGAGGCTGGGACAGGGCGGTCGCAGTACTTC. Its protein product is CAISEAGTGRSQYF.

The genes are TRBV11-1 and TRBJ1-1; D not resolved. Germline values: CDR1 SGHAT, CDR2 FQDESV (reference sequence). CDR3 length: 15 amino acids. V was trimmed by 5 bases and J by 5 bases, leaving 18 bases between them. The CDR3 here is CASSPLEPVRTEAFF. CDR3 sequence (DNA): TGTGCCAGCAGCCCATTAGAGCCTGTGAGGACTGAAGCTTTCTTT.

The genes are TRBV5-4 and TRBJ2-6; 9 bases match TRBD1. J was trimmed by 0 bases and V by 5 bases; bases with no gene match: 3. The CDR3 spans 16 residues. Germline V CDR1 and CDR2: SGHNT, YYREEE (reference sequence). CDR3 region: CASSTGGLSGANVLTF. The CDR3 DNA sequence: TGTGCCAGCAGTACAGGGGGCCTCTCTGGGGCCAACGTCCTGACTTTC.

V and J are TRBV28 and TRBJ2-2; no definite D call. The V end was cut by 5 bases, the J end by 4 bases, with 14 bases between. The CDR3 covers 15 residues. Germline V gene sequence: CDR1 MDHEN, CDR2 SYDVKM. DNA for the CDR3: TGTGCCAGCAGTCCCCCCGGCTGGGGCACCGGGGAGCTGTTTTTT. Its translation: CASSPPGWGTGELFF.

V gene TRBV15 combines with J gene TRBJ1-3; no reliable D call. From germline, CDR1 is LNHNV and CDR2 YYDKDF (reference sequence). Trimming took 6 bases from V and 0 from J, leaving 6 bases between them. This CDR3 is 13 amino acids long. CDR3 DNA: TGTGCCACCAGTCAGTCCTCTGGAAACACCATATATTTT. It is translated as CATSQSSGNTIYF.